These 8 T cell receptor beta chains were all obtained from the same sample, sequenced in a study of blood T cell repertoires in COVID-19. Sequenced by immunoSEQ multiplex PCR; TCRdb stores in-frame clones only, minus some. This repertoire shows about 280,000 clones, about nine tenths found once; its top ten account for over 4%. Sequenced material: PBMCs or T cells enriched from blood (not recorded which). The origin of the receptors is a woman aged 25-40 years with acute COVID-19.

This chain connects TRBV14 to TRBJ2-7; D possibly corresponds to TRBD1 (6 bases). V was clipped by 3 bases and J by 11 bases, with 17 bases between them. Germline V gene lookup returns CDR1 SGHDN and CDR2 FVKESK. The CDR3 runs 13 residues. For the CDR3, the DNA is TGTGCCAGCAGCCATAGCTCAGGGGTTACAAAGTACTTC. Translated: CASSHSSGVTKYF.

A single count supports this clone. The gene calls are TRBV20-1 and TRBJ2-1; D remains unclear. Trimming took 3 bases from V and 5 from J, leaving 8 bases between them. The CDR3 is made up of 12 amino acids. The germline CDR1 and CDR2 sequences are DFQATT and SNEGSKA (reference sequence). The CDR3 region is CSASATNNEQFF. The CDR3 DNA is TGCAGTGCTAGTGCCACAAACAATGAGCAGTTCTTC.

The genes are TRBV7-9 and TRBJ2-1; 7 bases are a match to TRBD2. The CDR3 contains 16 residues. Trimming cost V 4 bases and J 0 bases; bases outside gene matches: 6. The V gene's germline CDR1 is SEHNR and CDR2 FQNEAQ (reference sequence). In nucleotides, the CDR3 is TGTGCCAGCAGCTCATGGGGCGGGAGCTCCTACAATGAGCAGTTCTTC. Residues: CASSSWGGSSYNEQFF.

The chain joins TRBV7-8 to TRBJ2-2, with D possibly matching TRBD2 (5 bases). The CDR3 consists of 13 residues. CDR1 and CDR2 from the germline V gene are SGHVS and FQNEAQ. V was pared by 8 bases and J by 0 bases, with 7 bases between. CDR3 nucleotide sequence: TGTGCCAGCGGACTCTCGAACACCGGGGAGCTGTTTTTT. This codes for CASGLSNTGELFF.

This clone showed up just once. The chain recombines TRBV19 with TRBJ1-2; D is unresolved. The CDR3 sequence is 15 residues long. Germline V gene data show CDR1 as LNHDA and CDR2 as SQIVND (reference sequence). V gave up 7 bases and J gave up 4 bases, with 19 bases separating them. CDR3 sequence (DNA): TGTGCCAGTAAATTCCAGGAACCGGAGGGCTATGGCTACACCTTC. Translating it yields CASKFQEPEGYGYTF.

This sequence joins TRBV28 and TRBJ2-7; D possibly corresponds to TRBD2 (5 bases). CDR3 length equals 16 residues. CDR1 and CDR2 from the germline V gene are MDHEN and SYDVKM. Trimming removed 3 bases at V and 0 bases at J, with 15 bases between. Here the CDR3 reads CASSLPLAGNSYEQYF. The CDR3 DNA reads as TGTGCCAGCAGTTTGCCCCTGGCGGGCAACTCCTACGAGCAGTACTTC. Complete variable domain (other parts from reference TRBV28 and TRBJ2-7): DVKVTQSSRYLVKRTGEKVFLECVQDMDHENMFWYRQDPGLGLRLIYFSYDVKMKEKGDIPEGYSVSREKKERFSLILESASTNQTSMYLCASSLPLAGNSYEQYFGPGTRLTVT.

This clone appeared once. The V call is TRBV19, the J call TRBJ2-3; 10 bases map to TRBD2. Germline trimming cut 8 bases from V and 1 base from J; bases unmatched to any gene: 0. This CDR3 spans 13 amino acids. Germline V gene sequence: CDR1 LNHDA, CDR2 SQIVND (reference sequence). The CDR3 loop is CASGTSGTDTQYF. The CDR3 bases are TGTGCCAGTGGGACTAGCGGCACAGATACGCAGTATTTT.

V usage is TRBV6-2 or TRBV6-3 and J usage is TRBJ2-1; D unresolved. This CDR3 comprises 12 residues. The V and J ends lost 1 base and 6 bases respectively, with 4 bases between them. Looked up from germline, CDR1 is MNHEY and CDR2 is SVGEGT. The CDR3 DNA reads TGTGCCAGCAGTTACTGGGCCAATGAGCAGTTCTTC. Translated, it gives CASSYWANEQFF.